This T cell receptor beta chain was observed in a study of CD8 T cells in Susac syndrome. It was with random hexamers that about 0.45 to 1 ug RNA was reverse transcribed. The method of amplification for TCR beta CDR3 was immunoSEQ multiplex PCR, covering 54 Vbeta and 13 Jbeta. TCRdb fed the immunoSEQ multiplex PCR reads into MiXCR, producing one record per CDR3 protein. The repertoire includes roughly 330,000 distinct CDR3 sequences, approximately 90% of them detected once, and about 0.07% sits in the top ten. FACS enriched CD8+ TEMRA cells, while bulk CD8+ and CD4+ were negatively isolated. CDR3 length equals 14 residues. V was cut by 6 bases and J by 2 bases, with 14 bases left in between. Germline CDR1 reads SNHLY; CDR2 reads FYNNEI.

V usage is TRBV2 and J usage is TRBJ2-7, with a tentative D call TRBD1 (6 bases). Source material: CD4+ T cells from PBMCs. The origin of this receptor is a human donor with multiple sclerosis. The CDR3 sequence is CASSDWTETYEQYF. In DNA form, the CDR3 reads TGTGCCAGCAGCGATTGGACAGAGACCTACGAGCAGTACTTC.